This T cell receptor beta chain was profiled in a study of post-analysis software for immune sequencing data. Study-level points and caveats: Controls had lower frequencies than patients of a handful of TRBV segments, which included TRBV5-6, TRBV5-1 and TRBV20-1.

CDR3 length equals 16 residues. Presence of unique molecular identifiers characterized the TCR beta cDNA libraries. MiXCR, applied by TCRdb to the PCR reads, yields one record per CDR3 protein. Altogether 650,000 to 850,000 distinct CDR3 sequences are present, roughly half being singletons, with the ten largest covering approximately 4.5%. Notes on this clonotype: Its target is not known.

The material sequenced was blood. The chain has TRBV12-3 or TRBV12-4 and TRBJ2-4, with 9 bases matching TRBD1. The J call is doubtful: the DNA matches TRBJ2-7 better. This sequence originates from a girl between 5 and 17 years old with multiple sclerosis. The CDR3 loop is CASSLAWGQGLYEQYF. Here the CDR3 DNA reads TGTGCCAGCAGTTTAGCGTGGGGACAGGGCCTGTACGAGCAGTACTTC.